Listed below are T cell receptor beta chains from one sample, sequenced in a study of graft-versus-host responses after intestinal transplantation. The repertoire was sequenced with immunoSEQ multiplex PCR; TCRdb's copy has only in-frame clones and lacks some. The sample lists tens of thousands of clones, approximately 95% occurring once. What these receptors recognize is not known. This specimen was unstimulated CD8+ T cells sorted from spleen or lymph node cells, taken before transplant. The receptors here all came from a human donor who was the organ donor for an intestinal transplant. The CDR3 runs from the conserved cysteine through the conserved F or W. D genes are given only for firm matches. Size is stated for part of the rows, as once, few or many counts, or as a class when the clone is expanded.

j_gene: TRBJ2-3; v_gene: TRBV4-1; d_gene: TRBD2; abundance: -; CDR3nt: TGCGCCAGCAGCCCTCAGACTAGCGGAACAGATACGCAGTATTTT; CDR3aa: CASSPQTSGTDTQYF
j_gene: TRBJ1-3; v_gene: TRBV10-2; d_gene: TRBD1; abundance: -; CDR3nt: TGCGCCAGCAGCCAACAGGGGGCTGGAAACACCATATATTTT; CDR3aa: CASSQQGAGNTIYF
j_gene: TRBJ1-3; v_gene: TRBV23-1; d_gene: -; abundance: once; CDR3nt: TGCGCCAGCATCCGGACCGGCTCTGGAAACACCATATATTTT; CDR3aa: CASIRTGSGNTIYF
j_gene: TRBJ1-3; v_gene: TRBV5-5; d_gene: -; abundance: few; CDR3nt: TGTGCCAGCAGCCAGAGGGACGGCTCTGGAAACACCATATATTTT; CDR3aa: CASSQRDGSGNTIYF
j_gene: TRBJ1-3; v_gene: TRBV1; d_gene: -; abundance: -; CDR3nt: TGCACCAGCAGCCAAGCCAAGGGACAGGGGTTACGTTATGGAAACACCATATATTTT; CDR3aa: CTSSQAKGQGLRYGNTIYF
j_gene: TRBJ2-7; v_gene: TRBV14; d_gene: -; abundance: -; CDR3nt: TGTGCCAGCAGCCAAGTAGTCTACGAGCAGTACTTC; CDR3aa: CASSQVVYEQYF
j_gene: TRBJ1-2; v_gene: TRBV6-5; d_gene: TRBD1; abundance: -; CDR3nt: TGTGCCAGCAGTGGACAGGGTGGCCCCATCTATGGCTACACCTTC; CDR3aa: CASSGQGGPIYGYTF
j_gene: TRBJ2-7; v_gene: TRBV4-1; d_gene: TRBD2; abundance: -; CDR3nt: TGCGCCAGCAGCCAAGATTGGGGAGGGCCCGAGCAGTACTTC; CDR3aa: CASSQDWGGPEQYF
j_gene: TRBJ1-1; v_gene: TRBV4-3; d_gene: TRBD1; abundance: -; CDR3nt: TGCGCCAGCAGCCAAGATACAACAGGGGGTTCTAGTGAAGCTTTCTTT; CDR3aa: CASSQDTTGGSSEAFF
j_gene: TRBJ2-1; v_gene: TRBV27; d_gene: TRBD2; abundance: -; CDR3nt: TGTGCCAGCAGTCTCCTATCTAGCGGGGGGCCGCACAATGAGCAGTTCTTC; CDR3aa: CASSLLSSGGPHNEQFF
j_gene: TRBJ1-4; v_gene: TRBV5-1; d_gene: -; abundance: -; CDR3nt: TGCGCCAGCAGCTGGACATCTGCCTCTGAAAAACTGTTTTTT; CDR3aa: CASSWTSASEKLFF